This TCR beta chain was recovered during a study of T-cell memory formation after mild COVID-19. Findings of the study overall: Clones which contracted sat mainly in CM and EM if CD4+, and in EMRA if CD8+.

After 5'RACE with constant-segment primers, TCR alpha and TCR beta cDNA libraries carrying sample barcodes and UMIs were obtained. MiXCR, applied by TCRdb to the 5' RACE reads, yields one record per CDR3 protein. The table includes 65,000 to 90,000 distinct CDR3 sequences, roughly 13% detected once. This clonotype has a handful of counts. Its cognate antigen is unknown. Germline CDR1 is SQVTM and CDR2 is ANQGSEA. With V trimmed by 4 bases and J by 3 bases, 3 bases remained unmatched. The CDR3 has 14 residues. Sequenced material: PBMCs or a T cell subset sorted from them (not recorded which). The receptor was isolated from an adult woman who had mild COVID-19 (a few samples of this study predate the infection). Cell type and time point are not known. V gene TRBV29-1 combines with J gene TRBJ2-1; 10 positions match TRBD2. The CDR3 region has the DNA TGCAGCGTTGGACTAGCGGGTTTCTACAATGAGCAGTTCTTC. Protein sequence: CSVGLAGFYNEQFF.